This T cell receptor (beta chain) was documented in a study of T cells in Graves' hyperthyroidism and ophthalmopathy (dated by TCRdb to 2018 to 2020). As for the study more broadly: To identify distinguishing TCR V-J signatures, a discovery cohort of around 100 patients was used, comprising 43 with Graves' ophthalmopathy and 57 with stable Graves' hyperthyroidism. Prospective prediction of ophthalmopathy was tested in an independent validation cohort of some 19 hyperthyroidism patients and some 17 patients who later progressed to ophthalmopathy. For training and testing, the 100 or so patients in the discovery cohort were randomly divided in a 7:3 ratio. In addition, the study compared T-cell repertoires in thyroid tissue and in blood from over 5 Graves' hyperthyroidism patients. Once sampling was done, hyperthyroidism patients were given methimazole at a starting dose of 30 mg daily, whereas ophthalmopathy patients were given high-dose intravenous methylprednisolone. TCR Vbeta CDR3 sequencing of fewer than 150 peripheral blood samples (over 40 ophthalmopathy, roughly 72 hyperthyroidism and 17 progressor patients) is reported in the paper.

TCR beta CDR3 regions were amplified from RNA transcripts. A first-round RT-PCR of the TCR CDR3 used the HTBI primer set with the Qiagen OneStep RT-PCR kit. Libraries were constructed in a second round of multiplex PCR, after which size selection and purification were carried out. Sequencing of the libraries was done on an Illumina HiSeq2000 using paired-end 100 bp reads. As for the original processing: SOAPnuke was used to process the raw data, with reads discarded if the reads contained adapters or uncalled bases, had a mean Phred below 15, or lacked an exact constant-primer or identifier match. High-quality paired reads were merged with COPE v1.2.5, and unique nucleotide sequences were defined as clonotypes. MiTCR v1.1 was used to align clonotypes to the IMGT TRBV, TRBD and TRBJ reference segments. Analysis was restricted to V-J combinations with a frequency above 0.0001, which covered 99% to 99.2% of repertoires. The TCS score was defined as the ratio of F50 (clonal expansion) to E x V (chaos), calculated using BLOSUM62-based TCRdist between CDR3 peptides within each V-J. Welch's t-statistics and random forest reduced roughly 540 V-J features to about 12, which were used in a naive Bayes classifier (R e1071). The Morisita-Horn index was used to measure how similar the thyroid and blood repertoires were. Clones were called with MiXCR by TCRdb after fastp trimmed the public reads at Q25, and only in-frame beta chains were retained. Rows are combined by CDR3 protein, so each entry shows the most common genes and DNA. These V and J calls are TCRdb output, not the study's own analysis. The sample table contains about 570,000 distinct CDR3 sequences; only one count was recorded for about 43% of them. The ten most abundant clones make up around 20% of the sample.

The study excluded patients with uncontrolled infections, other autoimmune diseases, pregnancy or lactation. Diagnoses were based on clinical symptoms, serum thyroxine and TRAb, thyroid ultrasound and orbital computed tomography. Total RNA was extracted with Trizol reagent, and quality was checked on an Agilent 2100 Bioanalyzer. This clonotype was counted ten times or more. Its cognate antigen has yet to be identified. Nothing much larger sits one base from this clone, and base qualities are not available. The study at large found these results: During validation, the model predicted progression to ophthalmopathy a median of around 6 months ahead of onset, with almost 71% sensitivity and around 72% specificity. Most expanded thyroid clonotypes (frequency above 0.001) were also detected in blood, suggesting blood repertoires may reflect thyroid immune responses. In cross-validation, a model built on a 13 V-J signature told ophthalmopathy apart from stable hyperthyroidism with 85% to 90% sensitivity and roughly 81% specificity, and in testing the same model reached 80%/75%. No statistical method was used to fix the sample size in advance, and group allocation was not hidden from the investigators.

Taken from the germline V gene (reference sequence), the CDR1 and CDR2 loops are DFQATT and SNEGSKA. Counted from cysteine to phenylalanine, this CDR3 has 14 amino acids. Only the CDR3 part of the read is kept: 42 bases, read in frame from the first base. Trimming costs V 5 bases and J 1 base, and their ends lie 12 bases apart. The sequence was collected from an adult woman with Graves' disease, either hyperthyroidism or ophthalmopathy (not recorded which). The rearranged segments are TRBV20-1 and TRBJ1-5; the D segment could be TRBD1, given 6 matching bases. Sequences were obtained from peripheral blood or thyroid tissue (not recorded which). Here the CDR3 is given as CSAGLQGSNQPQHF. DNA sequence: TGCAGTGCTGGCCTACAGGGAAGCAATCAGCCCCAGCATTTT.